The 2 T cell receptor beta chains below were found in one sample sequenced in a study of T cell repertoires in cytomegalovirus infection. From the reads, TCRdb called clonotypes with MiXCR, one entry per CDR3 protein. The sample holds 550,000 to 850,000 distinct CDR3 sequences, around a third seen once. These TCRs' antigens remain unknown. This specimen consisted of cultured PBMCs, obtained from culture after CMV antigen stimulation. These receptor sequences come from a human donor in good health (CMV status not recorded). Some clones in this sample may be carry-over from other donors' samples.

The chain employs TRBV12-3 or TRBV12-4 and TRBJ1-3, with D unresolved. V was pared by 5 bases and J by 0 bases, with 5 bases between. This CDR3 has 13 residues. The CDR3 region has the DNA TGTGCCAGCAGTGGGCTCTCTGGAAACACCATATATTTT. It specifies CASSGLSGNTIYF.

The chain has TRBV7-2 and TRBJ2-5; 10 bases line up with TRBD2. The CDR3 is made up of 16 amino acids. Germline loops: CDR1 SGHTA, CDR2 FQGNSA. The V and J ends lost 2 bases and 5 bases, in that order; junction bases with no gene match: 8. The CDR3 nucleotides read TGTGCCAGCAGCTTATCGTTTCTAGCGGGAGTGGAGACCCAGTACTTC. It is translated as CASSLSFLAGVETQYF.